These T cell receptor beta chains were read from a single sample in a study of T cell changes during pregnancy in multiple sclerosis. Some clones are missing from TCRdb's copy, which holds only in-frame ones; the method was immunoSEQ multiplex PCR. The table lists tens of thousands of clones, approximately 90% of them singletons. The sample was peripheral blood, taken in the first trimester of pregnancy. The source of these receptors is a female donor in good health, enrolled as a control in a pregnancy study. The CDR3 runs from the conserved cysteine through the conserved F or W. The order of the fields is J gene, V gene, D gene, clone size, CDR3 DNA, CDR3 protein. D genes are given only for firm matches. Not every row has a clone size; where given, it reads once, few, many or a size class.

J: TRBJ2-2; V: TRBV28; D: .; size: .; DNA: TGTGCCAGCAATTCGGGGACACCCGGCGGGGAGCTGTTTTTT; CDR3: CASNSGTPGGELFF
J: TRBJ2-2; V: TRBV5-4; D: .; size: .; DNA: TGTGCCAGCAGCCCCACGGGAAACACCGGGGAGCTGTTTTTT; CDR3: CASSPTGNTGELFF
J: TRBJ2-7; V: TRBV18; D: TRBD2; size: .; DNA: TGTGCCAGCTCACCACCGAGCGGGGACTCCTACGAGCAGTACTTC; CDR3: CASSPPSGDSYEQYF
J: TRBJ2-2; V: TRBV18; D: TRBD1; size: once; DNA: TGTGCCAGCTCACCGTCAGGGGGGAACACCGGGGAGCTGTTTTTT; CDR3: CASSPSGGNTGELFF
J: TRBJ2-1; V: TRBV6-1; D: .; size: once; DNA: TGTGCCAGCAGTGCCCGTCTGAGGCATAGCTCCTACAATGAGCAGTTCTTC; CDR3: CASSARLRHSSYNEQFF
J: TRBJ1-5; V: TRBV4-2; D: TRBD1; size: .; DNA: TGTGCCAGCAGCCCTCTCGGGACAGAGACCAATCAGCCCCAGCATTTT; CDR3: CASSPLGTETNQPQHF
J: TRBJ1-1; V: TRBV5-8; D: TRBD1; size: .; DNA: TGTGCCAGCAGCCTTCAGGGGGGTCCCACTGAAGCTTTCTTT; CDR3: CASSLQGGPTEAFF
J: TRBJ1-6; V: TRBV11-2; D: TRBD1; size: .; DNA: TGTGCCAGCAGCTCCTTAGACCCTCCCTACAGGGGCGATAATTCACCCCTCCACTTT; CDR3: CASSSLDPPYRGDNSPLHF
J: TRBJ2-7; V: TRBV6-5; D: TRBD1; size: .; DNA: TGTGCCAGCACCCGCATGGGGACAGGGTTATACGAGCAGTACTTC; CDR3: CASTRMGTGLYEQYF
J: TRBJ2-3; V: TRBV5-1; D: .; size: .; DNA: TGCGCCAGCAGCTTATCGGCGGGGACCACAGATACGCAGTATTTT; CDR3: CASSLSAGTTDTQYF
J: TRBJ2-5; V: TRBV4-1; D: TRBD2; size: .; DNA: TGCGCCAGCAGCCAAGAAATCTGGACTAGCCTAAAAGAGACCCAGTACTTC; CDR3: CASSQEIWTSLKETQYF
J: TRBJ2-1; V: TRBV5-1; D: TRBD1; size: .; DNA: TGCGCCAGCAGCTTGGGGGACAGGACGTTCTTC; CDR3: CASSLGDRTFF
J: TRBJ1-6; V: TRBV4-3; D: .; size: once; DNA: TGCGCCAGCAGCCTCACCCCGGTTTCACCCCTCCACTTT; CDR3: CASSLTPVSPLHF
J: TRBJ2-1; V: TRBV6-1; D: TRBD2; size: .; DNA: TGTGCCAGCAGGGGGGGGAGCTCCTACAATGAGCAGTTCTTC; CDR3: CASRGGSSYNEQFF
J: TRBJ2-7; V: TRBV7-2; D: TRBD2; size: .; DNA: TGTGCCAGCAGCTTTGGGACTAGCGGGGGGACCCTCTCCTACGAGCAGTACTTC; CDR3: CASSFGTSGGTLSYEQYF
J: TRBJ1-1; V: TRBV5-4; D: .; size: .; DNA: TGTGCCAGCAGCCAAGGATGGGCCACTGAAGCTTTCTTT; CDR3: CASSQGWATEAFF
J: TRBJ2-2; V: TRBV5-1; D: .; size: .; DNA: TGCGCCTCTCCCGGGGTCTGGAGGACCGGGGAGCTGTTTTTT; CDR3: CASPGVWRTGELFF
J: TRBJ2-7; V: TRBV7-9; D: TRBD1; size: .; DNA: TGTGCCAGCAGCTTAAGACAGGGGGAGACCTACGAGCAGTACTTC; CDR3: CASSLRQGETYEQYF
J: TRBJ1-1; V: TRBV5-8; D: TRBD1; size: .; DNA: TGTGCCAGCCGGACTGGAGGGACAGCGATTCTCATGAACACTGAAGCTTTCTTT; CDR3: CASRTGGTAILMNTEAFF
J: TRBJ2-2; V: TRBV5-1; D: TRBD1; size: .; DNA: TGCGCCAGCAGCTTACGACAGGGGGCCAGGGACGGGGAGCTGTTTTTT; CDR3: CASSLRQGARDGELFF
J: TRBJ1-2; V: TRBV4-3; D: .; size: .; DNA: TGCGCCAGCAGCCAAGGCAGCGCACAGGTAGCCTATGGCTACACCTTC; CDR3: CASSQGSAQVAYGYTF
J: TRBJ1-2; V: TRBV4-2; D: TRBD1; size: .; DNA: TGTGCCAGCAGCCAAACCGGGACAGGGGTGACTGGCTACACCTTC; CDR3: CASSQTGTGVTGYTF
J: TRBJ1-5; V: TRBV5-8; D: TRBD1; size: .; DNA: TGTGCCAGCAGCTTGGTCCGACAGGGTCGTCAGCCCCAGCATTTT; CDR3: CASSLVRQGRQPQHF
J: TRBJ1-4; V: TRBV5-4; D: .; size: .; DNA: TGTGCCAGCAGCCCTTCGGGGAGGGATGAAAAACTGTTTTTT; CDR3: CASSPSGRDEKLFF
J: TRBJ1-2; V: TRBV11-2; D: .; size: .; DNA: TGTGCCAGCAGCTTAGATCCCTCCATACTTGGAGCTAACTATGGCTACACCTTC; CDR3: CASSLDPSILGANYGYTF
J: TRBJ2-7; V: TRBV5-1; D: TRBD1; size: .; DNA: TGCGCCAGCAGCTTGGACGGGACAGATGCCTACGAGCAGTACTTC; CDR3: CASSLDGTDAYEQYF
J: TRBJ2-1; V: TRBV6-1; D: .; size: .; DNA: TGTGCCAGCAGTGAAGGTAGCACGTCCTACAATGAGCAGTTCTTC; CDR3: CASSEGSTSYNEQFF
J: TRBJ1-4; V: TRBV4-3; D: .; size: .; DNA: TGCGCCAGCAGCCAAGATTATCCGGCGGCGGCTAATGAAAAACTGTTTTTT; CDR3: CASSQDYPAAANEKLFF
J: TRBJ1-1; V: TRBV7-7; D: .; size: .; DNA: TGTGCTAGCAGCCCACTATTGGTACAGGGTTCCCAGTTTAGTTGCACTGAAGCTTTCTTT; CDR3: CASSPLLVQGSQFSCTEAFF
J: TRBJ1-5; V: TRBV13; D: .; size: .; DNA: TGTGCCAGCAGCTTAGGAGGGGTTCAGCCCCAGCATTTT; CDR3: CASSLGGVQPQHF
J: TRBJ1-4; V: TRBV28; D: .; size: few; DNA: TGTGCCACCCTCGGCGAAGGGGTGGAAAAACTGTTTTTT; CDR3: CATLGEGVEKLFF
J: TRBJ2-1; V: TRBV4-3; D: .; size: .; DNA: TGCGCCAGCCGGCTTGACGTGGGCCCCTACAATGAGCAGTTCTTC; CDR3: CASRLDVGPYNEQFF
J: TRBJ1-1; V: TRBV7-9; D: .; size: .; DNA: TGTGCCAGCAGCTTAGAAGTCCCGGTGAACACTGAAGCTTTCTTT; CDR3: CASSLEVPVNTEAFF
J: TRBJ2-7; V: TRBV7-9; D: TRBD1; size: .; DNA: TGTGCCAGCAGCTCCCCGGGACAGGGTCCCGAGCAGTACTTC; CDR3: CASSSPGQGPEQYF
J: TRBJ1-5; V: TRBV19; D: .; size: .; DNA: TGTGCCAGTATCAGAAAGCCAGGGAGCAATCAGCCCCAGCATTTT; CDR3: CASIRKPGSNQPQHF
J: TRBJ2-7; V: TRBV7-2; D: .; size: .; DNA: TGTGCCAGCAGCTATGGGAGCGTTGCCTACGAGCAGTACTTC; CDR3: CASSYGSVAYEQYF
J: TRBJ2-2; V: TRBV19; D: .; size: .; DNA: TGTGCCAAGTCAGAGGGTTTAGTCGAGACCGGGGAGCTGTTTTTT; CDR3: CAKSEGLVETGELFF
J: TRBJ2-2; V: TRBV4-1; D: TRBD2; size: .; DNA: TGCGCCAGCAGCCAAGATTCCGGGACTAGCGGGGGTAATGCCGCTGGGGAGCTGTTTTTT; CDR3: CASSQDSGTSGGNAAGELFF
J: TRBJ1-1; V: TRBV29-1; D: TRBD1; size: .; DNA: TGCAGCGTCCAGGGGGCCCAACAGGGAATCAGCTTTGAAGCTTTCTTT; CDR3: CSVQGAQQGISFEAFF
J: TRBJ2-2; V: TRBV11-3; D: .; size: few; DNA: TGTGCCAGCAGCGCGGCGAACACCGGGGAGCTGTTTTTT; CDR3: CASSAANTGELFF
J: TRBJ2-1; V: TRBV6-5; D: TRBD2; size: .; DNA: TGTGCCAGCAGTTACGGGCGGGGGGCTGACAATGAGCAGTTCTTC; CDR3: CASSYGRGADNEQFF
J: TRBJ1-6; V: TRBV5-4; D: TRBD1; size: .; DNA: TGTGCCAGCAGCCCCCGGGACAGGGGTGCTTCACCCCTCCACTTT; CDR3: CASSPRDRGASPLHF
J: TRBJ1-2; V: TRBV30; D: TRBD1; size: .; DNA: TGTGCCTGGAGTGCAGGTCGGACAGGCAACTATGGCTACACCTTC; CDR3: CAWSAGRTGNYGYTF
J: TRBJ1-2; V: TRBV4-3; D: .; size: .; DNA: TGCGCCAGCAGCCAAGACCAAGGACTCGATGGCTACACCTTC; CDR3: CASSQDQGLDGYTF
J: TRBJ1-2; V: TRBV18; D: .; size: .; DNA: TGTGCCAGCTCACCGGTACTTCAGGGAAACTATGGCTACACCTTC; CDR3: CASSPVLQGNYGYTF
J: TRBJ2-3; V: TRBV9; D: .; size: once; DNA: TGTGCCAGCAGCGTAGGTAGATCTAGCACAGATACGCAGTATTTT; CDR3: CASSVGRSSTDTQYF
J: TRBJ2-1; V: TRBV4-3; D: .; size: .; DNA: TGCGCCAGCAGCCAAACCTTACAGGGTAGCCATGAGCAGTTCTTC; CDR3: CASSQTLQGSHEQFF
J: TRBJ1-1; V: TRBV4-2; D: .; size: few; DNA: TGTGCCAGCAGCCAAGAGCCCTTCCTAACTTTCTTT; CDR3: CASSQEPFLTFF